Reported below is one T cell receptor (beta chain). Regarding time point: patch test 2, 6 weeks after DPC sensitization. Regarding treatment: therapeutic diphenylcyclopropenone sensitization with weekly scalp DPC. V was cut by 7 bases and J by 4 bases, with 10 bases left in between. This CDR3 region has 12 residues. Germline lookup yields CDR1 SNHLY and CDR2 FYNNEI. This entry comes from a study of human T cells and chemical hapten exposure. Overall study context: 2% DPC was applied to roughly 2 cm by roughly 2 cm of upper inner arm skin for sensitization.

TCRdb re-called the RACE reads with MiXCR, one entry per CDR3 protein. The sample includes approximately 350,000 distinct CDR3 sequences, more than 5% of them seen just once. This material consisted of whole blood, taken in connection with sensitization to the hapten diphenylcyclopropenone (DPC). V and J are TRBV2 and TRBJ1-2, with D possibly matching TRBD1 (6 bases). The origin of this receptor is a woman aged 18 to 35 with alopecia areata. Some clones in this sample may be carry-over from other donors' samples. The CDR3 sequence: CASNRDVYGYTF. CDR3 in DNA: TGTGCCAGCAACAGGGACGTCTATGGCTACACCTTC.